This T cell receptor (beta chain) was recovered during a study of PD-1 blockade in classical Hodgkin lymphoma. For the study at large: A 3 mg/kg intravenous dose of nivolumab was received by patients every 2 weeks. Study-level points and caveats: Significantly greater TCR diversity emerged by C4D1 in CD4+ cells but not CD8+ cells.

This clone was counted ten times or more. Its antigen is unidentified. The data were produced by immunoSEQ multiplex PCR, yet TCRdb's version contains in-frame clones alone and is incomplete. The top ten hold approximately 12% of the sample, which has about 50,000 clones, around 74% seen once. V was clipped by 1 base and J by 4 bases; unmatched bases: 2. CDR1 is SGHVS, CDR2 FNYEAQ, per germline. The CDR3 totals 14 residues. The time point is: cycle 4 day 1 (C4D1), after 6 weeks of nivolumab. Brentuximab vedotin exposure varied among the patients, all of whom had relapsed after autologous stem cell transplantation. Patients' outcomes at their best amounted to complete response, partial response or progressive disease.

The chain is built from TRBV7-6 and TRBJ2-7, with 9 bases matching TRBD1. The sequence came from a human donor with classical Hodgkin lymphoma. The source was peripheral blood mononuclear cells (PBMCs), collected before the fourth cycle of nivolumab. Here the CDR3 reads CASSLGTGVYEQYF. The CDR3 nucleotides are TGTGCCAGCAGCTTAGGGACAGGGGTTTACGAGCAGTACTTC.